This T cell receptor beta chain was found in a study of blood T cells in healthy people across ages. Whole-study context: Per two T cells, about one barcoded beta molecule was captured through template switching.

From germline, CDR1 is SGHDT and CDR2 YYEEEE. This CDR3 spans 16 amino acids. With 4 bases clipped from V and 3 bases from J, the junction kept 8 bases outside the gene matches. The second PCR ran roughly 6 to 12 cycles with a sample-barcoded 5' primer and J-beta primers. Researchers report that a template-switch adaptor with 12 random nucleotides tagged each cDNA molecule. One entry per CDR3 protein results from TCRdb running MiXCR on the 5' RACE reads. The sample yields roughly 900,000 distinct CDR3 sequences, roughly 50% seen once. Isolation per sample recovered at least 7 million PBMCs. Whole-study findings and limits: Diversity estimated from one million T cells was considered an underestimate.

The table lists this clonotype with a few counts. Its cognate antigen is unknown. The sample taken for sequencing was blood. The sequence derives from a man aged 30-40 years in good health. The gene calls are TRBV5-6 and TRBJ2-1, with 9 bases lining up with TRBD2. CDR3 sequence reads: CASSVSGGPNYNEQFF. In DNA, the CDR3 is TGTGCCAGCAGCGTTAGCGGGGGCCCTAACTACAATGAGCAGTTCTTC.